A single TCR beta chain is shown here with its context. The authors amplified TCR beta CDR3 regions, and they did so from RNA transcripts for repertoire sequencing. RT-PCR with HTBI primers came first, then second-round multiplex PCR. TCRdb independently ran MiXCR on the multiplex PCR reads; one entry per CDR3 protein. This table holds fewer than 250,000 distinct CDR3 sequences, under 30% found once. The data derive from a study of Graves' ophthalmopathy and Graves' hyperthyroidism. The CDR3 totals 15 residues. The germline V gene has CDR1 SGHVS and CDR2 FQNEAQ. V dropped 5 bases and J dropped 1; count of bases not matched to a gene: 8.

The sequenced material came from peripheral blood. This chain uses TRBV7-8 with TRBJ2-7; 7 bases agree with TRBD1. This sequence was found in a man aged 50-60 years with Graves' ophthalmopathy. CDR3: CASSPRTGRSYEQYF. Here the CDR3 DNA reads TGTGCCAGCAGCCCTCGGACAGGCCGTTCCTACGAGCAGTACTTC.